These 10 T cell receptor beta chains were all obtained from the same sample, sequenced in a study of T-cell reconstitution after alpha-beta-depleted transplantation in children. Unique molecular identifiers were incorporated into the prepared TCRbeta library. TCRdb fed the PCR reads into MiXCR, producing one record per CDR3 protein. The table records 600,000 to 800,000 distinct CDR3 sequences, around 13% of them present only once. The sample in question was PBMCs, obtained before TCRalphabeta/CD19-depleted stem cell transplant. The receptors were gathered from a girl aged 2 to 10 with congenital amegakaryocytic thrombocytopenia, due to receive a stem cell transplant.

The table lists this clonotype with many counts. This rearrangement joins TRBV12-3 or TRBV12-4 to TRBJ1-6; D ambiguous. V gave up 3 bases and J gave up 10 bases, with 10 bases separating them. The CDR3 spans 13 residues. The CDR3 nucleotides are TGTGCCAGCAGTTTGATAGGGAAATCACCCCTCCACTTT. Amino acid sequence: CASSLIGKSPLHF.

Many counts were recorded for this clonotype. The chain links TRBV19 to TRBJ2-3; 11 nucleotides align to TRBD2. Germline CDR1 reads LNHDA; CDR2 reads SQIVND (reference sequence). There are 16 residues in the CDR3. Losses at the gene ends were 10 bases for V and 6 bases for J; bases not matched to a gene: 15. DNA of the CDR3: TGTGCCACCACAAGCAAACTAGCGGGAGACGGGGATACGCAGTATTTT. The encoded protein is CATTSKLAGDGDTQYF.

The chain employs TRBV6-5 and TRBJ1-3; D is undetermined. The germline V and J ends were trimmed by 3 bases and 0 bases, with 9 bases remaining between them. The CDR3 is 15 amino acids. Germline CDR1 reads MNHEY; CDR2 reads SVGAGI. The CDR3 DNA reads TGTGCCAGCAGTTATGTGGTCCGCTCTGGAAACACCATATATTTT. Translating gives CASSYVVRSGNTIYF.

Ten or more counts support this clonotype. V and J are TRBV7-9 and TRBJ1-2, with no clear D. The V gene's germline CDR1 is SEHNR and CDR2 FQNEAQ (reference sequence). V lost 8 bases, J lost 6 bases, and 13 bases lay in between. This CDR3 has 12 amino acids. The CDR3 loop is CASERVKNGYTF. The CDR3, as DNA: TGTGCCAGCGAACGGGTAAAGAATGGCTACACCTTC.

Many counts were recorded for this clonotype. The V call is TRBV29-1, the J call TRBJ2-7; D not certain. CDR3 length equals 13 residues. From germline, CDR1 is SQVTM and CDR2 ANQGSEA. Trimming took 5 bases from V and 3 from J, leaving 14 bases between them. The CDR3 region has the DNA TGCAGCGTTCGCGGTCCATCCGACTACGAGCAGTACTTC. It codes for CSVRGPSDYEQYF.

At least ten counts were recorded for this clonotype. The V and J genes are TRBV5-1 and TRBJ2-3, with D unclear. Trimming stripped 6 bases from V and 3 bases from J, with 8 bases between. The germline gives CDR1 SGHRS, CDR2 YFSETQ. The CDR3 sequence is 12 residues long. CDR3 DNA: TGCGCCAGCATAGGGTCGACAGATACGCAGTATTTT. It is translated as CASIGSTDTQYF.

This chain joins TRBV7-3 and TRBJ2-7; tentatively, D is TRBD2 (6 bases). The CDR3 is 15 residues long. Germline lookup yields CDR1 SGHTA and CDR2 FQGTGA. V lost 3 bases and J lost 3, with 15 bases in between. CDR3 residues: CASSFHGGGVYEQYF. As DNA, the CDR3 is TGTGCCAGCAGCTTCCACGGCGGCGGGGTCTACGAGCAGTACTTC.

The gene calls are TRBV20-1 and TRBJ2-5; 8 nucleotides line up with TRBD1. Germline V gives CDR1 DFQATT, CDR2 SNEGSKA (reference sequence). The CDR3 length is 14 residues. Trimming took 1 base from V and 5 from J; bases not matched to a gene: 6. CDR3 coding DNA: TGCAGTGCTAGAGGGACAGGGCTCTCGGAGACCCAGTACTTC. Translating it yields CSARGTGLSETQYF.

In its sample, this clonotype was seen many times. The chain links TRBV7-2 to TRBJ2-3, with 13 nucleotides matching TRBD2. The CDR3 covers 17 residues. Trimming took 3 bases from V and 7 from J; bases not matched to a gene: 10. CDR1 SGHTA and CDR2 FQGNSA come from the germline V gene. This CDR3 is CASSLFSRTSGSYTQYF. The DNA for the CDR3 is TGTGCCAGCAGCTTGTTCTCCCGGACTAGCGGGAGTTATACGCAGTATTTT.

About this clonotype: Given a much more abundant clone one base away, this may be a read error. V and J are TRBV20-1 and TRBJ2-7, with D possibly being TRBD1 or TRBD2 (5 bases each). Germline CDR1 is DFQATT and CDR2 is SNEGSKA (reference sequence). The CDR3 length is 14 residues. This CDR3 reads CSASPGDLSYEPYF. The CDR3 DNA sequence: TGCAGTGCTAGCCCCGGGGACCTCTCCTACGAGCCGTACTTC.